The 32 T cell receptor beta chains below all came from one sample that was sequenced in a study of identical twins. TCRdb reprocessed the 5' RACE reads via MiXCR and lists one record per CDR3 protein. The sample holds around 300,000 distinct CDR3 sequences, roughly 8.6% seen once. This sample was also put to use in a study of yellow fever vaccine responses in identical twins.

Specimen: memory (CD45RO+) T cells sorted from blood. The receptors come from a woman younger than 35 in good health.

This clonotype was seen a few times. The V and J genes are TRBV27 and TRBJ2-2; D gene uncertain. The CDR3 has 13 residues. The ends were cut back, 6 bases at V and 1 base at J, with 6 bases in the middle. Germline CDR1 reads MNHEY; CDR2 reads SMNVEV (reference sequence). The CDR3 DNA reads as TGTGCCAGCAGGGGTCGGAACACCGGGGAGCTGTTTTTT. Translated, it gives CASRGRNTGELFF.

This clonotype has a handful of counts. The chain uses TRBV9 and TRBJ1-4; D gene ambiguous. This CDR3 is 14 amino acids long. Deletions cut 2 bases from V and 8 bases from J, with 13 bases between. Per germline, CDR1 SGDLS and CDR2 YYNGEE. CDR3 nucleotide sequence: TGTGCCAGCAGCGTGGGGATGGATTACGAAAAACTGTTTTTT. Amino acid sequence: CASSVGMDYEKLFF.

This rearrangement joins TRBV2 to TRBJ2-3, with D hard to call. The CDR3 totals 13 residues. Germline CDR1 is SNHLY and CDR2 is FYNNEI. The V gene lost 11 bases and the J gene lost 1 base, with 13 bases spanning the gap. The CDR3 DNA reads as TGTGCCCCAGGAGCTGGGGGCACAGATACGCAGTATTTT. Residues: CAPGAGGTDTQYF.

The chain combines TRBV20-1 with TRBJ2-1, with 9 bases fitting TRBD2. CDR1 is DFQATT, CDR2 SNEGSKA, per germline (reference sequence). The CDR3 has 17 amino acids. V lost 3 bases to trimming and J lost 2 bases; unmatched junction nucleotides: 11. The chain's CDR3 is CSARGISGSIAYNEQFF. Written as DNA, the CDR3 is TGCAGTGCTAGGGGTATTAGCGGGAGTATTGCCTACAATGAGCAGTTCTTC.

This rearrangement joins TRBV20-1 to TRBJ1-5, with 7 bases lining up with TRBD1. CDR1 and CDR2 from the germline V gene are DFQATT and SNEGSKA (reference sequence). V lost 6 bases to trimming and J lost 1 base; unmatched junction nucleotides: 12. The CDR3 runs to 16 residues. CDR3 DNA: TGCAGTGCCATAAGTTACAGGGGCCCGAGCAATCAGCCCCAGCATTTT. The encoded protein is CSAISYRGPSNQPQHF.

This clonotype was recorded a few times. This chain uses TRBV3-1 with TRBJ2-1, with 13 bases that match TRBD2. CDR3 length: 20 residues. In germline, CDR1 is LGHDT, CDR2 YNNKEL (reference sequence). V lost 2 bases and J lost 0; bases outside the gene matches: 10. CDR3 protein: CASSQTSGGAPESSYNEQFF. For the CDR3, the DNA is TGTGCCAGCAGCCAAACTAGCGGGGGGGCTCCGGAGAGCTCCTACAATGAGCAGTTCTTC.

This clonotype was seen many times. The chain joins TRBV9 to TRBJ2-1; D might be TRBD1 (6 bases). Germline CDR1 reads SGDLS; CDR2 reads YYNGEE. With 4 bases removed from V and 2 bases from J, the gap between germline ends came to 13 bases. The CDR3 extends over 15 amino acids. CDR3 protein: CASSPGDHPYNEQFF. The CDR3 nucleotides are TGTGCCAGCAGCCCAGGGGACCATCCCTACAATGAGCAGTTCTTC. Complete variable domain (other parts from reference TRBV9 and TRBJ2-1): DSGVTQTPKHLITATGQRVTLRCSPRSGDLSVYWYQQSLDQGLQFLIQYYNGEERAKGNILERFSAQQFPDLHSELNLSSLELGDSALYFCASSPGDHPYNEQFFGPGTRLTVL.

Many counts were recorded for this clonotype. The V and J genes are TRBV12-3 or TRBV12-4 and TRBJ2-5; D not resolved. CDR3 length: 12 amino acids. V lost 6 bases and J lost 5, with 10 bases in between. CDR3: CASRLGLETQYF. For the CDR3, the DNA is TGTGCCAGCAGGCTCGGTCTCGAGACCCAGTACTTC.

The V call is TRBV7-3, the J call TRBJ2-2; 10 nucleotides align to TRBD2. Germline CDR1 and CDR2: SGHTA and FQGTGA. Unmatched junction bases numbered 12, after V lost 4 bases and J lost 4 bases. This CDR3 comprises 18 residues. CDR3 sequence reads: CASSSVAGTSVLTGELFF. CDR3 DNA: TGTGCCAGCAGCTCTGTGGCCGGGACTAGCGTTCTCACCGGGGAGCTGTTTTTT.

The rearrangement joins TRBV20-1 to TRBJ2-7; possibly TRBD1 for D (6 bases). The length of the CDR3 is 13 residues. V was cut by 8 bases and J by 4 bases, with 18 bases left in between. Germline lookup yields CDR1 DFQATT and CDR2 SNEGSKA (reference sequence). The chain's CDR3 is CSPTQGPAYEQYV. CDR3 DNA sequence: TGCAGTCCAACACAGGGCCCAGCGTACGAGCAGTACGTC.

This chain links TRBV7-8 with TRBJ1-6; D uncertain. Trimming stripped 8 bases from V and 3 bases from J, with 8 bases between. The germline gives CDR1 SGHVS, CDR2 FQNEAQ. This CDR3 region has 13 residues. The DNA of the CDR3 is TGTGCCAGCTGGACCGGCTATAATTCACCCCTCCACTTT. As protein: CASWTGYNSPLHF.

This clonotype has at least ten counts. The chain uses TRBV10-3 and TRBJ2-7, with no clear D. The germline V gene encodes CDR1 ENHRY and CDR2 SYGVKD. The V end lost 2 bases, the J end lost 1 base, and 6 bases lay between the germline ends. The CDR3 runs to 13 residues. CDR3: CAISELGSYEQYV. In DNA, the CDR3 is TGTGCCATCAGTGAGCTGGGGTCCTACGAGCAGTACGTC.

This clonotype showed up many times. V usage is TRBV7-8 and J usage is TRBJ2-7; TRBD2 matches at 11 bases. This CDR3 is built from 15 residues. V was pared by 5 bases and J by 1 base, with 4 bases of the junction left unmatched. The V gene's germline CDR1 is SGHVS and CDR2 FQNEAQ. The CDR3: CASSPTSGSSYEQYF. The CDR3 DNA sequence: TGTGCCAGCAGCCCAACTAGCGGGAGTTCCTACGAGCAGTACTTC. The variable domain in full, completed from reference TRBV7-8 and TRBJ2-7, reads GAGVSQSPRYKVAKRGQDVALRCDPISGHVSLFWYQQALGQGPEFLTYFQNEAQLDKSGLPSDRFFAERPEGSVSTLKIQRTQQEDSAVYLCASSPTSGSSYEQYFGPGTRLTVT.

This clonotype was picked up many times. V is TRBV20-1 and J is TRBJ1-1; D unclear. Germline V CDR1 and CDR2: DFQATT, SNEGSKA (reference sequence). Trimming removed 0 bases at V and 1 base at J, with 6 bases between. The CDR3 loop spans 13 amino acids. CDR3 amino acids: CSARDRKNTEAFF. CDR3 sequence (DNA): TGCAGTGCTAGAGATCGAAAGAACACTGAAGCTTTCTTT.

The V and J genes are TRBV28 and TRBJ1-2; the D is unclear. CDR3 length: 13 residues. The germline V gene encodes CDR1 MDHEN and CDR2 SYDVKM. Trimming shortened V by 5 bases and J by 4 bases, and 11 bases separated the two germline ends. The CDR3 nucleotides read TGTGCCAGCAGTCCCCTTGGGTTCTATGGCTACACCTTC. Its protein is CASSPLGFYGYTF.

The table lists this clonotype with a few counts. The chain carries TRBV14 and TRBJ1-2; D gene unclear. Trimming took 3 bases from V and 4 from J, leaving 9 bases between them. CDR1 SGHDN and CDR2 FVKESK come from the germline V gene. CDR3 size: 13 residues. As DNA, the CDR3 is TGTGCCAGCAGCCAGGACGGCCTCTATGGCTACACCTTC. This codes for CASSQDGLYGYTF.

This clonotype was counted only a few times. V and J are TRBV7-2 and TRBJ2-5, with unresolved D. The V gene's germline CDR1 is SGHTA and CDR2 FQGNSA. Between the trimmed V and J ends, which lost 10 bases and 1 base, there was a span of 13 bases. There are 13 residues in the CDR3. As DNA, the CDR3 is TGTGCCACCGCCCCGCGGTTCCAAGAGACCCAGTACTTC. Translation gives CATAPRFQETQYF.

In its sample, this clonotype was seen a few times. V is TRBV29-1 and J is TRBJ1-2; D unresolved. V was cut by 4 bases and J by 1 base, with 7 bases left in between. Germline V gene lookup returns CDR1 SQVTM and CDR2 ANQGSEA. The CDR3 has 12 residues. Here the CDR3 DNA reads TGCAGCGTTGGAGTCAGTAACTATGGCTACACCTTC. This translates into CSVGVSNYGYTF.

The sample holds a few counts of this clonotype. V usage is TRBV10-2 and J usage is TRBJ2-2, with TRBD1 matching over 10 bases. Germline assignment: CDR1 WSHSY and CDR2 SAAADI. With 6 bases clipped from V and 6 bases from J, the junction kept 4 bases outside the gene matches. This CDR3 spans 14 amino acids. The CDR3 region is CASRGQGIAGELFF. The CDR3 DNA reads as TGCGCCAGCAGGGGACAGGGGATCGCCGGGGAGCTGTTTTTT.

This clonotype has only a few counts. This chain links TRBV6-1 with TRBJ2-7; D is ambiguous. V was shortened by 0 bases and J by 1 base, with 7 bases between the two germline ends. Germline CDR1 is MNHNS and CDR2 is SASEGT. The CDR3 totals 14 residues. The CDR3 spells CASSEAAVSYEQYF. CDR3 nucleotides: TGTGCCAGCAGTGAAGCGGCTGTATCCTACGAGCAGTACTTC.

In this sample, this clonotype turned up many times. The V call is TRBV19, the J call TRBJ2-1, with D perhaps assigned TRBD1 or TRBD2 (5 bases each). Trimming left V 4 bases short and J 3 bases short, with 13 bases between. From germline, CDR1 is LNHDA and CDR2 SQIVND (reference sequence). The CDR3 covers 15 residues. The CDR3 sequence is CASSSPGRNYNEQFF. Written as DNA, the CDR3 is TGTGCCAGTAGTAGCCCGGGACGAAACTACAATGAGCAGTTCTTC.

The chain is built from TRBV11-2 and TRBJ1-5; no clear D gene. V lost 2 bases to trimming and J lost 0 bases, with 8 bases between them. CDR1 SGHAT and CDR2 FQNNGV come from the germline V gene. This CDR3 region has 15 residues. The CDR3 DNA reads as TGTGCCAGCAGCTTATCAGATGATAGCAATCAGCCCCAGCATTTT. Translation gives CASSLSDDSNQPQHF.

This clonotype was seen a few times. The chain recombines TRBV20-1 with TRBJ2-1; 8 nucleotides agree with TRBD2. This CDR3 is 13 amino acids long. J lost 7 bases, V lost 0 bases, and 2 bases had no gene match. Germline CDR1 DFQATT, CDR2 SNEGSKA (reference sequence). The CDR3 sequence is CSAREGLVNEQFF. The CDR3 DNA reads as TGCAGTGCTAGAGAGGGACTAGTTAATGAGCAGTTCTTC.

The V and J genes are TRBV11-3 and TRBJ1-3, with a weak D call TRBD1 (6 bases). CDR3 length equals 16 residues. Trimming took off 0 bases at V and 3 bases at J, with 12 bases between the two ends. Per the germline V gene, CDR1 is SGHNT and CDR2 is YENEEA. This CDR3 reads CASSLDSGTRGNTIYF. The CDR3 DNA sequence: TGTGCCAGCAGCTTAGATTCGGGGACACGTGGAAACACCATATATTTT.

This clonotype has a handful of counts. The chain couples TRBV6-5 to TRBJ2-3; possibly TRBD2 for D (7 bases). V was trimmed by 7 bases and J by 2 bases, leaving 16 bases between them. The length of the CDR3 is 15 residues. Germline loops: CDR1 MNHEY, CDR2 SVGAGI. As DNA, the CDR3 is TGTGCCAGCATTTGGGGGGGGGCGGACACAGATACGCAGTATTTT. Protein product: CASIWGGADTDTQYF.

The J gene is TRBJ2-6, the V gene TRBV21-1. TRBV21-1 is a documented pseudogene. The CDR3 length is 15 residues. Written as DNA, the CDR3 is TGTGCCAGCAGCAAGCAGGGCTCTTGGGCAAAGGTCCTGACTTTC. Protein product: CASSKQGSWAKVLTF.

The table lists this clonotype with many counts. The rearrangement joins TRBV7-7 to TRBJ2-1, with 7 nucleotides matching TRBD2. The CDR3 length is 15 residues. CDR1 and CDR2 (germline): SSHAT, FNYEAQ (reference sequence). J lost 0 bases, V lost 5 bases, and 4 bases had no gene match. In DNA, the CDR3 is TGTGCCAGCAGCCCCCCGGGGGGCTCCTACAATGAGCAGTTCTTC. Translation: CASSPPGGSYNEQFF.

There are many counts of this clonotype. This sequence joins TRBV29-1 and TRBJ2-2, with 9 bases aligning to TRBD1. Germline V gene sequence: CDR1 SQVTM, CDR2 ANQGSEA. V lost 5 bases to trimming and J lost 5 bases; unmatched junction nucleotides: 9. There are 15 residues in the CDR3. The CDR3 coding sequence is TGCAGCGTTAAACCGGACAGGGGATTTACCGGGGAGCTGTTTTTT. Protein product: CSVKPDRGFTGELFF.

J is TRBJ1-1 and V is TRBV14; TRBD1 is a possible D gene (5 bases). Trimming shortened V by 4 bases and J by 0 bases, and 12 bases separated the two germline ends. The CDR3 has 15 amino acids. Germline CDR1 reads SGHDN; CDR2 reads FVKESK. The CDR3 region has the DNA TGTGCCAGCAGCCCTTGGGGCAGATTGAACACTGAAGCTTTCTTT. The encoded protein is CASSPWGRLNTEAFF.

This clonotype was found a few times. The chain employs TRBV5-1 and TRBJ1-1, with a tentative D call TRBD1 (6 bases). Germline V gives CDR1 SGHRS, CDR2 YFSETQ. V lost 7 bases and J lost 4, with 14 bases in between. CDR3 size: 13 residues. The CDR3 sequence is CASGPTGSTEAFF. In nucleotides, the CDR3 is TGCGCCAGCGGTCCTACAGGGTCCACTGAAGCTTTCTTT.

This clonotype has more than one count but fewer than ten. This chain joins TRBV6-4 and TRBJ1-5; TRBD1 aligns across 7 bases. There are 16 residues in the CDR3. J lost 4 bases, V lost 6 bases, and 12 bases had no gene match. Germline V gives CDR1 MRHNA, CDR2 SNTAGT. The CDR3 nucleotides are TGTGCCAGCAGAGATAACCTCGACAGGGTTAATCAGCCCCAGCATTTT. It translates to CASRDNLDRVNQPQHF.

This clonotype has more than one count but fewer than ten. CDR3 protein: CASSASGGLTDTQYF. The CDR3 DNA follows: TGTGCCAGTTCGGCTAGCGGGGGGCTCACAGATACGCAGTATTTT. V gene TRBV19 combines with J gene TRBJ2-3; 11 nucleotides match TRBD2. CDR3 size: 15 residues. V gave up 8 bases and J gave up 2 bases; unmatched junction bases: 6. Germline assignment: CDR1 LNHDA and CDR2 SQIVND (reference sequence).